The 11 T cell receptor beta chains in this list originate from one sample, sequenced in a study of cytomegalovirus exposure and HLA in healthy donors. Both 60 Vbeta primers and 13 Jbeta primers went into the PCR. Only in-frame clones appear in the TCRdb table, and some are missing; sequencing was by immunoSEQ multiplex PCR. Of some 100,000 clones listed, roughly three quarters are singletons. The sequencing sample was made of PBMCs. The receptors derive from a female donor in good health and CMV-seropositive.

The table lists this clone with a few counts. The genes are TRBV11-2 and TRBJ2-7; TRBD2 matches 8 bases. J gave up 2 bases and V 0 bases, and 3 bases lay outside the gene matches. CDR3 length: 15 amino acids. Per germline, CDR1 SGHAT and CDR2 FQNNGV. DNA for the CDR3: TGTGCCAGCAGCTTAGAAGCGGGGGAAGCCTACGAGCAGTACTTC. Protein: CASSLEAGEAYEQYF.

The chain has TRBV6-1 and TRBJ1-4; 8 bases map to TRBD1. CDR3 length: 15 residues. Looked up from germline, CDR1 is MNHNS and CDR2 is SASEGT. V gave up 0 bases and J gave up 8 bases; unmatched junction bases: 5. The CDR3 protein is CASSEAQGAMEKLFF. The CDR3 DNA reads TGTGCCAGCAGTGAAGCCCAGGGGGCCATGGAAAAACTGTTTTTT.

The CDR3 DNA is TGTGCCAGCAGAATAGGGCGGGACCGATCCTACAATGAGCAGTTCTTC. Its protein is CASRIGRDRSYNEQFF. The V and J genes are TRBV7-9 and TRBJ2-1, with D possibly being TRBD2 (6 bases). Germline V CDR1 and CDR2: SEHNR, FQNEAQ (reference sequence). The CDR3 runs 16 residues. V gave up 6 bases and J gave up 1 base, with 16 bases separating them.

The chain links TRBV27 to TRBJ1-6; tentative D call: TRBD1 (5 bases). Trimming took 6 bases from V and 2 from J, leaving 8 bases between them. The V gene's germline CDR1 is MNHEY and CDR2 SMNVEV (reference sequence). The CDR3 has 14 amino acids. CDR3 in DNA: TGTGCCAGCAGGGAGACAGCCTATAATTCACCCCTCCACTTT. Translation gives CASRETAYNSPLHF.

A single count supports this clone. The chain combines TRBV28 with TRBJ2-3, with TRBD2 matching 9 bases. CDR1 and CDR2 from the germline V gene are MDHEN and SYDVKM. The CDR3 covers 17 residues. Unmatched junction bases numbered 13, after V lost 6 bases and J lost 3 bases. CDR3 sequence: CASSWGLREGRTDTQYF. The CDR3 nucleotides are TGTGCCAGCAGCTGGGGGCTGCGGGAGGGGAGGACAGATACGCAGTATTTT.

The genes are TRBV6-1 and TRBJ1-2; 7 bases line up with TRBD1. Germline V gives CDR1 MNHNS, CDR2 SASEGT. The V and J ends lost 0 bases and 5 bases, in that order; junction bases with no gene match: 3. The CDR3 totals 14 residues. The DNA of the CDR3 is TGTGCCAGCAGTGAAGCCGACAGGGAGTATGGCTACACCTTC. It codes for CASSEADREYGYTF.

The gene calls are TRBV28 and TRBJ1-1, with D maybe TRBD1 (5 bases). This CDR3 is 14 amino acids long. V was pared by 6 bases and J by 1 base, with 12 bases between. CDR1 is MDHEN and CDR2 is SYDVKM in the germline V gene. The CDR3 sequence: CASRFSGGNTEAFF. For the CDR3, the DNA is TGTGCCAGCAGGTTCTCGGGGGGGAACACTGAAGCTTTCTTT.

The chain has TRBV6-1 and TRBJ2-5, with D possibly matching TRBD1 (6 bases). This CDR3 has 16 residues. CDR1 MNHNS and CDR2 SASEGT come from the germline V gene. V was pared by 1 base and J by 5 bases, with 17 bases between. The CDR3 bases are TGTGCCAGCAGTGAAGGGGGCGGCAGGGGAAGGGAGACCCAGTACTTC. It encodes CASSEGGGRGRETQYF.

V is TRBV7-9 and J is TRBJ1-3; tentatively, D is TRBD1 (5 bases). Germline assignment: CDR1 SEHNR and CDR2 FQNEAQ (reference sequence). The CDR3 has 17 amino acids. V lost 2 bases and J lost 2, with 16 bases in between. The CDR3 sequence is CASSLSPTSRAGNTIYF. In DNA, the CDR3 is TGTGCCAGCAGCTTATCCCCGACAAGCAGGGCTGGAAACACCATATATTTT.

The CDR3 region has the DNA TGTGCCAGCAGCTTCACTAGCCACTACGAGCAGTACTTC. This sequence encodes CASSFTSHYEQYF. The chain joins TRBV7-9 to TRBJ2-7; weak D call: TRBD2 (6 bases). The CDR3 runs 13 residues. Germline CDR1 reads SEHNR; CDR2 reads FQNEAQ (reference sequence). The V gene lost 3 bases and the J gene lost 3 bases, with 9 bases spanning the gap.

This clone was found a few times. The V and J genes are TRBV6-5 and TRBJ2-3; 13 nucleotides line up with TRBD2. CDR1 and CDR2 from the germline V gene are MNHEY and SVGAGI. The CDR3 consists of 14 residues. The trim removed 6 bases at V and 3 bases at J, leaving 0 bases unmatched. The CDR3 sequence is CASRGLAGTDTQYF. CDR3 nucleotides: TGTGCCAGCAGGGGACTAGCGGGAACAGATACGCAGTATTTT.